The source of this T cell receptor (beta chain) is a study of shared clonotypes between healthy human individuals. As concerns this clone: As yet, its antigen is unknown.

CDR3 length equals 14 residues. The germline V gene encodes CDR1 LNHDA and CDR2 SQIVND (reference sequence). Trimming removed 5 bases from V and 2 bases from J; junction bases left unmatched: 4. The assay was run at deep level. Sequenced by immunoSEQ multiplex PCR; TCRdb stores in-frame clones only, minus some. The sample contains under 600,000 clones, 95% to 98% of which appear only once. The naive CD8 subset, CD45RO-negative cells positively selected for CCR7, excluded terminally differentiated effector memory CD45RA+ cells. Donors, without exception, were Caucasian adults residing in Nashville, Tennessee. The study, taken as a whole, reports: Compared with clonotypes that all four donors shared, non-shared clonotypes had lower generation probabilities.

The chain employs TRBV19 and TRBJ2-7; 9 bases match TRBD1. The sequenced sample consisted of naive CD8+ T cells sorted from blood. This TCR was sampled from a man aged 25 to 45 in good health. Written as DNA, the CDR3 is TGTGCCAGTAGTCCCGGACAGGGGACCTACGAGCAGTACTTC. This gives the protein CASSPGQGTYEQYF.